This T cell receptor beta chain was obtained from a study of blood T cell repertoires in COVID-19. Study context: Specimens from acute and convalescent COVID-19 originated in the United States, Italy and Spain. T cells, B-cell-depleted T cells, or PBMCs provided the cDNA or gDNA that served as material.

As originally analysed: Quantification of nucleated cells was approximated via reference gene primer amplification. Profiling relied on immunoSEQ multiplex PCR, and the TCRdb table lists in-frame clones only, not all of them. D and trimming were read from the DNA, whereas the V and J calls and clone size are those reported in that table. The sample holds nearly 40,000 clones, around 77% seen once. Germline V gene sequence: CDR1 LNHDA, CDR2 SQIVND (reference sequence). The V end was cut by 4 bases, the J end by 3 bases, with 9 bases between. The CDR3 is 13 amino acids. This chain connects TRBV19 to TRBJ2-5; D unresolved. The sequence was obtained from an elderly man with active or convalescent COVID-19. The sample comprised peripheral blood. CDR3 sequence: CASSNSHEETQYF. Here the CDR3 DNA reads TGTGCCAGTAGTAACAGCCACGAAGAGACCCAGTACTTC.